This TCR beta chain was sequenced in a study of cytomegalovirus exposure and HLA in healthy donors. For the study at large: The same platform was used for the roughly 110 validation repertoires as for the approximately 730 first-cohort repertoires, as reported in a later analysis.

Concerning this clone itself: Its antigen is unidentified.

Libraries were prepared by immunoSEQ multiplex PCR; TCRdb keeps only in-frame clonotypes and omits some of them. The sample includes under 150,000 clones, 84% seen only once; the top ten take approximately 1.4%. General study findings and limits: Researchers counted 150 to 200 TCR beta chains as cytomegalovirus-associated.

The CDR3 has 16 residues. Trimming removed 3 bases from V and 2 bases from J, with 16 bases in between. The germline CDR1 and CDR2 sequences are KGHSH and LQKENI. From the roughly 110-subject validation cohort, which was separate from the roughly 680-subject first cohort, the donors were drawn. Material: PBMCs. V and J are TRBV18 and TRBJ1-2; D is uncertain. This TCR was recovered from a woman in her thirties in good health and CMV-seronegative. Written as DNA, the CDR3 is TGTGCCAGCTCACCTGGGCAGATCCTTCTAAACTATGGCTACACCTTC. Protein sequence: CASSPGQILLNYGYTF. Using reference TRBV18 and TRBJ1-2 for the parts outside the CDR3, the full variable domain is NAGVMQNPRHLVRRRGQEARLRCSPMKGHSHVYWYRQLPEEGLKFMVYLQKENIIDESGMPKERFSAEFPKEGPSILRIQQVVRGDSAAYFCASSPGQILLNYGYTFGSGTRLTVV.